This TCR beta chain is from a study of identical twins. Study-wide results and caveats: Excess sharing between twins was weaker in beta out-of-frame sequences. Twin-shared out-of-frame alpha sequences were enriched for low generation probability. Findings came from cross-sectional statistics, without long-term follow-up of donors.

Between the trimmed V and J ends, which lost 4 bases and 6 bases, there was a span of 13 bases. This CDR3 spans 14 amino acids. Germline values: CDR1 MGHRA, CDR2 YSYEKL. Template switching, a step in the protocol, added a universal primer site, and cDNA carried unique molecular identifiers. One entry per CDR3 protein, called by TCRdb with MiXCR from the 5' RACE reads. Among 450,000 or so distinct CDR3 sequences listed, about 13% were seen once. In the case of this clonotype: Its cognate antigen is unknown.

The same data also went into a second study, on yellow fever vaccine responses in identical twins.

Sample: CD4+ T cells sorted from blood. The TCR was taken from a woman aged 18-29 years in good health. This chain connects TRBV4-1 to TRBJ2-1; TRBD2 is a possible D gene (6 bases). The DNA of the CDR3 is TGCGCCAGCAGCCCCCCTGGGGGGTCCAATGAGCAGTTCTTC. It yields the protein CASSPPGGSNEQFF.